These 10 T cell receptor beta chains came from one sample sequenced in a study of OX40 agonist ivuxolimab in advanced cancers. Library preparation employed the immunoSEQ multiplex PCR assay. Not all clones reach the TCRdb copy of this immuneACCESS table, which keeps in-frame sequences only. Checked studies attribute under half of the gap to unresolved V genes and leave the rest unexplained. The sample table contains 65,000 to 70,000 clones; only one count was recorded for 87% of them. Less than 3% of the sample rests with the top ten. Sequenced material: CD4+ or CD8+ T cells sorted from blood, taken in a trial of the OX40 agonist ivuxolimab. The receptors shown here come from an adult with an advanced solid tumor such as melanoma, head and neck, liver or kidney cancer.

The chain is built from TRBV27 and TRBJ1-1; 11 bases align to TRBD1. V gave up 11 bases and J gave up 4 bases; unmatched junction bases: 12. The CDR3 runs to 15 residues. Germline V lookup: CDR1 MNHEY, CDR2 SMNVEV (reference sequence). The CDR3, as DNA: TGTGCCGGACCATTGGACAGGGGGCGTTTCACTGAAGCTTTCTTT. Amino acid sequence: CAGPLDRGRFTEAFF.

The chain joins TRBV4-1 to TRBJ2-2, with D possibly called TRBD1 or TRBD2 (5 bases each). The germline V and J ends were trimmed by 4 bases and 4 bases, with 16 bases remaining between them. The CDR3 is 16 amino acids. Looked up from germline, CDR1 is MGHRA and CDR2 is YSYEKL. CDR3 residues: CASSRAGTSGTGELFF. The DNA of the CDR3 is TGCGCCAGCAGCCGGGCAGGGACCTCAGGCACCGGGGAGCTGTTTTTT.

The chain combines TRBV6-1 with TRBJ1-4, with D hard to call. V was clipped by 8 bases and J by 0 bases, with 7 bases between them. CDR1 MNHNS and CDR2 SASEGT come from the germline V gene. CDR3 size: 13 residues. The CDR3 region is CASQLATNEKLFF. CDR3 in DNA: TGTGCCAGCCAGCTTGCAACTAATGAAAAACTGTTTTTT.

The CDR3 DNA sequence: TGTGCCAGCAGTGGTCCAGGGGGTATTTTCTACGAGCAGTACTTC. Its protein product is CASSGPGGIFYEQYF. The chain is built from TRBV6-1 and TRBJ2-7, with 7 bases identical to TRBD1. J lost 3 bases, V lost 4 bases, and 9 bases had no gene match. The CDR3 loop spans 15 amino acids. Germline values: CDR1 MNHNS, CDR2 SASEGT.

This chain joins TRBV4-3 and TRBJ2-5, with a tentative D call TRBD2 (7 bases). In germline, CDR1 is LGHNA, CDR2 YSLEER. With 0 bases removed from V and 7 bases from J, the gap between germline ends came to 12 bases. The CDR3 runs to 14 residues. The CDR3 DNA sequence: TGCGCCAGCAGCCAAGACCGGGGGGCCGGGACCCAGTACTTC. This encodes CASSQDRGAGTQYF.

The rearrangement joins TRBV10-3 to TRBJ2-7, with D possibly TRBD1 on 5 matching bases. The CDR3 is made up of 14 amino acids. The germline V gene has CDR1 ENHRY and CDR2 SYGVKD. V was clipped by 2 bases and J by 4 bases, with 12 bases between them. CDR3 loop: CAISEGRDPYEQYF. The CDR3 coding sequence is TGTGCCATCAGTGAGGGCAGGGATCCTTACGAGCAGTACTTC.

The CDR3 is CASSFGGGTGELFF. The CDR3 nucleotides read TGTGCCAGCAGTTTTGGGGGGGGCACCGGGGAGCTGTTTTTT. This chain links TRBV28 with TRBJ2-2; 7 bases agree with TRBD2. The CDR3 runs to 14 residues. CDR1 is MDHEN and CDR2 is SYDVKM in the germline V gene. The V and J ends lost 3 bases and 4 bases, in that order; junction bases with no gene match: 2.

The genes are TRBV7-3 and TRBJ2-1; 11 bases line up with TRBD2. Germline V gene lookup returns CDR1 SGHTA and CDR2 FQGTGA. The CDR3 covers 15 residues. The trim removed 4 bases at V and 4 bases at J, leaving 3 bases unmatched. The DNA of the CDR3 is TGTGCCAGCAGCTCGACTAGCGGGGTATACAATGAGCAGTTCTTC. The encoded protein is CASSSTSGVYNEQFF.

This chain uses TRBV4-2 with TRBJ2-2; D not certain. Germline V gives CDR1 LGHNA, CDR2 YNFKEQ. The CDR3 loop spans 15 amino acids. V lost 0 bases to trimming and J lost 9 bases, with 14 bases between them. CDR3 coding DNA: TGTGCCAGCAGCCAAGAACTTGTCGGTGGTAGGGAGCTGTTTTTT. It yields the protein CASSQELVGGRELFF.

This chain's CDR3 is CASSSSGTGNTEAFF. The CDR3 bases are TGTGCCAGCAGTTCCTCCGGGACAGGGAACACTGAAGCTTTCTTT. The V and J genes are TRBV28 and TRBJ1-1; TRBD1 agrees at 8 bases. Germline V gene lookup returns CDR1 MDHEN and CDR2 SYDVKM. V gave up 4 bases and J gave up 1 base; unmatched junction bases: 5. This CDR3 has 15 residues.